One and the same sample provided the 11 T cell receptor beta chains below, sequenced in a study of early T cells in non-severe SARS-CoV-2 infection. TCRdb used MiXCR to reprocess the 5' RACE reads, holding one entry per CDR3 protein. The table includes 60,000 to 65,000 distinct CDR3 sequences, more than 9% detected once. Material for sequencing was whole blood. The receptors shown here come from an adult who was a healthcare worker with PCR-confirmed SARS-CoV-2 infection or an uninfected control (not recorded which).

The chain recombines TRBV29-1 with TRBJ1-4; D call uncertain. CDR1 SQVTM and CDR2 ANQGSEA come from the germline V gene. With 2 bases removed from V and 8 bases from J, the gap between germline ends came to 15 bases. The CDR3 runs to 14 residues. The CDR3 is CSVEKRQVGEKLFF. CDR3 nucleotide sequence: TGCAGCGTTGAAAAACGACAAGTAGGAGAAAAACTGTTTTTT. Filled out from reference TRBV29-1 and TRBJ1-4, the complete variable domain reads SAVISQKPSRDICQRGTSLTIQCQVDSQVTMMFWYRQQPGQSLTLIATANQGSEATYESGFVIDKFPISRPNLTFSTLTVSNMSPEDSSIYLCSVEKRQVGEKLFFGSGTQLSVL.

This clonotype was seen a handful of times. This rearrangement joins TRBV27 to TRBJ1-6; weak D call: TRBD1 (6 bases). Germline loops: CDR1 MNHEY, CDR2 SMNVEV (reference sequence). V was cut by 2 bases and J by 7 bases, with 12 bases left in between. The CDR3 covers 15 residues. The CDR3 nucleotides read TGTGCCAGCAGTTTACGGGACATTTTAAATTCACCCCTCCACTTT. It encodes CASSLRDILNSPLHF.

CDR3 amino acids: CASSLKKGLLAKNIQYF. CDR3 bases: TGTGCCAGCAGCTTAAAGAAGGGTTTACTAGCCAAAAACATTCAGTACTTC. This sequence joins TRBV7-2 and TRBJ2-4; D is uncertain. V shed 2 bases and J shed 0 bases, with 14 bases lying between them. Germline V gene lookup returns CDR1 SGHTA and CDR2 FQGNSA. The CDR3 is made up of 17 amino acids.

This clonotype has ten or more counts. The chain links TRBV12-3 or TRBV12-4 to TRBJ2-2, with a weak D call TRBD2 (5 bases). V was clipped by 6 bases and J by 5 bases, with 10 bases between them. This CDR3 has 13 residues. The CDR3 DNA sequence: TGTGCCAGCAGCGAACGACTAACCGGGGAGCTGTTTTTT. This translates into CASSERLTGELFF.

The chain is built from TRBV7-3 and TRBJ2-5; D is uncertain. Trimming left V 1 base short and J 5 bases short, with 11 bases between. Germline V gene sequence: CDR1 SGHTA, CDR2 FQGTGA. CDR3 length: 14 amino acids. The CDR3: CASSLRVSQETQYF. The CDR3 nucleotides are TGTGCCAGCAGCTTAAGGGTTTCCCAGGAGACCCAGTACTTC.

The chain joins TRBV4-1 to TRBJ1-1; D ambiguous. CDR1 MGHRA and CDR2 YSYEKL come from the germline V gene. This CDR3 contains 15 residues. V gave up 4 bases and J gave up 6 bases, with 18 bases separating them. For the CDR3, the DNA is TGCGCCAGCAGCCCCGGTGGGGTCTTGGGGTCTGAAGCTTTCTTT. Translation: CASSPGGVLGSEAFF.

This chain links TRBV18 with TRBJ1-2; D is unclear. Germline CDR1 reads KGHSH; CDR2 reads LQKENI. The germline V and J ends were trimmed by 4 bases and 2 bases, with 14 bases remaining between them. CDR3 length: 15 amino acids. CDR3 sequence: CASSLAPQANYGYTF. Written as DNA, the CDR3 is TGTGCCAGCTCACTGGCTCCCCAGGCAAACTATGGCTACACCTTC.

This clonotype has a handful of counts. The CDR3 sequence: CASSEDRDTGELFF. CDR3 DNA sequence: TGTGCCAGCAGCGAGGACAGGGACACCGGGGAGCTGTTTTTT. J is TRBJ2-2 and V is TRBV5-4; TRBD1 aligns across 8 bases. This CDR3 is built from 14 residues. Germline-derived CDR1 and CDR2 are SGHNT and YYREEE (reference sequence). J was trimmed by 3 bases and V by 4 bases; bases with no gene match: 2.

This clonotype occurred a few times. This chain uses TRBV3-1 with TRBJ2-1; 7 positions agree with TRBD1. Germline loops: CDR1 LGHDT, CDR2 YNNKEL (reference sequence). Unmatched junction bases numbered 4, after V lost 2 bases and J lost 9 bases. This CDR3 is 13 amino acids long. The CDR3 DNA is TGTGCCAGCAGCCAAAGGGGGCCTGGTGAGCAGTTCTTC. Its protein product is CASSQRGPGEQFF.

This clonotype appeared many times. The chain uses TRBV29-1 and TRBJ2-3, with D tentatively TRBD1 (5 bases). The CDR3 contains 14 residues. CDR1 is SQVTM, CDR2 ANQGSEA, per germline. CDR3 DNA: TGCCCTAATATTAAGGCAGGGAGCACAGATACGCAGTATTTT. As protein: CPNIKAGSTDTQYF.

The J gene is TRBJ2-7, the V gene TRBV5-1; a weak D match, TRBD2 (5 bases). V was shortened by 4 bases and J by 2 bases, with 13 bases between the two germline ends. Germline CDR1 is SGHRS and CDR2 is YFSETQ. This CDR3 has 14 amino acids. Written as DNA, the CDR3 is TGCGCCAGCAGCCCCGAGGGCTTGGCCTACGAGCAGTACGTC. As protein: CASSPEGLAYEQYV.